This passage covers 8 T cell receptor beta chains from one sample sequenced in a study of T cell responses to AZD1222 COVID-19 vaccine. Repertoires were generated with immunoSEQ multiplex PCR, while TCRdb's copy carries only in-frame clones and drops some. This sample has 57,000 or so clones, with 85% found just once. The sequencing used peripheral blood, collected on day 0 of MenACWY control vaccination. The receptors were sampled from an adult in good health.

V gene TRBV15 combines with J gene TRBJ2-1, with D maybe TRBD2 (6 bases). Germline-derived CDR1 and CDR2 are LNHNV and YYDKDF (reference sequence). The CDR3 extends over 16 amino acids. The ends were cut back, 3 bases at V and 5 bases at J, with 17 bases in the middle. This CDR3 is CATSRDAGSLHNEQFF. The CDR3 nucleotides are TGTGCCACCAGCAGGGATGCCGGGAGCTTGCACAATGAGCAGTTCTTC. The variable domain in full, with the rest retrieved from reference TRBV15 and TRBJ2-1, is DAMVIQNPRYQVTQFGKPVTLSCSQTLNHNVMYWYQQKSSQAPKLLFHYYDKDFNNEADTPDNFQSRRPNTSFCFLDIRSPGLGDTAMYLCATSRDAGSLHNEQFFGPGTRLTVL.

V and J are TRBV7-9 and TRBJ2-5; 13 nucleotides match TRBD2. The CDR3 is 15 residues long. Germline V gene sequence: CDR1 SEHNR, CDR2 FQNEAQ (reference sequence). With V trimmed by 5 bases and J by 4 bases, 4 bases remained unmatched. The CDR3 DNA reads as TGTGCCAGCAGCCGACTAGCGGGAGGTAGAGAGACCCAGTACTTC. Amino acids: CASSRLAGGRETQYF.

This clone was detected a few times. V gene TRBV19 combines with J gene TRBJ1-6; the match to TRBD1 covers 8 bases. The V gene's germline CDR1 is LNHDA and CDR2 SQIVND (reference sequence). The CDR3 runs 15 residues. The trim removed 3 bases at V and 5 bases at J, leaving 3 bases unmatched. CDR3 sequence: CASSIETGDNSPLHF. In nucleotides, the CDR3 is TGTGCCAGTAGTATCGAGACAGGGGATAATTCACCCCTCCACTTT.

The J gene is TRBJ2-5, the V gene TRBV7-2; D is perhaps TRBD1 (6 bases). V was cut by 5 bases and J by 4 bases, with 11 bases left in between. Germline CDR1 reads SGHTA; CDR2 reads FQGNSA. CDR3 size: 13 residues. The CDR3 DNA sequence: TGTGCCAGCAGCCAAGGCAGGGGAGAGACCCAGTACTTC. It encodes CASSQGRGETQYF.

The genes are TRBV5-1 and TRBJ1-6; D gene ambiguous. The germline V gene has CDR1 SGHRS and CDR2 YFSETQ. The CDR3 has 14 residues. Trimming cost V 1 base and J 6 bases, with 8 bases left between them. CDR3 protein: CASSLNRPNSPLHF. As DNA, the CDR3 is TGCGCCAGCAGCTTGAATCGGCCTAATTCACCCCTCCACTTT.

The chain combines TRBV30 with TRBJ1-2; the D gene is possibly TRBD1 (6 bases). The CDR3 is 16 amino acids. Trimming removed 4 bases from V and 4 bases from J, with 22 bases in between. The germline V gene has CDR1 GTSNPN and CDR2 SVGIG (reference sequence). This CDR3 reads CAWTHKSGGAVYGYTF. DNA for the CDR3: TGTGCCTGGACCCACAAGAGTGGGGGGGCGGTCTATGGCTACACCTTC.

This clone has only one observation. The CDR3 protein is CASSLEVSNYGYTF. DNA for the CDR3: TGCGCCAGCAGCTTAGAGGTTTCTAACTATGGCTACACCTTC. The gene calls are TRBV5-1 and TRBJ1-2, with D unresolved. Trimming shortened V by 2 bases and J by 0 bases, and 8 bases separated the two germline ends. Germline values: CDR1 SGHRS, CDR2 YFSETQ. The CDR3 has 14 residues.

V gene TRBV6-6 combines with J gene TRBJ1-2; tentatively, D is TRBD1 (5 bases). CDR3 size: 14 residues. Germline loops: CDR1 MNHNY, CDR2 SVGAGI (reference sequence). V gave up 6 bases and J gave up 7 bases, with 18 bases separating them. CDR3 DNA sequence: TGTGCCAGCAGGGACTCCGGGGCCGAGGGTGGCTACACCTTC. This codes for CASRDSGAEGGYTF.